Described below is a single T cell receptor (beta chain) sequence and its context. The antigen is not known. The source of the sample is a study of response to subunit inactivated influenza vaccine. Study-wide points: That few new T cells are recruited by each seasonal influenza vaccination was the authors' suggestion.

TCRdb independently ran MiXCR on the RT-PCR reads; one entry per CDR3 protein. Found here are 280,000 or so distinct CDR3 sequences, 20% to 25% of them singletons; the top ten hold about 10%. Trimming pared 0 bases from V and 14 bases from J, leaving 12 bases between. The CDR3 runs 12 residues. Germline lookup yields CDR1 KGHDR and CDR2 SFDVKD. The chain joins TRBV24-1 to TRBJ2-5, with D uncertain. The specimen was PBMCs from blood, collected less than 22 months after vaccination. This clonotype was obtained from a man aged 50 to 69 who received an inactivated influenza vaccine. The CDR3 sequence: CATSDLGQEFYF. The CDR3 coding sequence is TGTGCCACCAGTGATTTGGGGCAGGAGTTCTACTTC.